The 13 T cell receptor beta chains below all came from one sample that was sequenced in a study of blood T cell repertoires in COVID-19. Libraries were prepared by immunoSEQ multiplex PCR; TCRdb keeps only in-frame clonotypes and omits some of them. This table has a few hundred thousand clones, about 90% appearing once. Input material: PBMCs or T cells enriched from blood (not recorded which). Receptor source: a woman in her twenties or thirties who had recovered from COVID-19.

This clone came up a few times. The CDR3 sequence: CASSKVGTSGSYEQYF. As DNA, the CDR3 is TGTGCCAGTAGTAAAGTCGGGACTAGCGGGTCCTACGAGCAGTACTTC. The chain uses TRBV19 and TRBJ2-7; 12 bases agree with TRBD2. CDR1 is LNHDA, CDR2 SQIVND, per germline (reference sequence). This CDR3 has 16 amino acids. After removal of 4 bases from V and 1 base from J, the junction contained 5 bases not matched to a gene.

This rearrangement joins TRBV15 to TRBJ2-7; no clear D gene. Trimming took 0 bases from V and 0 from J, leaving 15 bases between them. This CDR3 has 17 residues. In germline, CDR1 is LNHNV, CDR2 YYDKDF (reference sequence). CDR3 amino acids: CATSRDHEEFSSYEQYF. The CDR3, as DNA: TGTGCCACCAGCAGAGATCATGAGGAATTCAGCTCCTACGAGCAGTACTTC.

V and J are TRBV18 and TRBJ1-1; D call uncertain. With 1 base removed from V and 3 bases from J, the gap between germline ends came to 12 bases. CDR3 length: 15 residues. Germline assignment: CDR1 KGHSH and CDR2 LQKENI. This CDR3 reads CASSPRRQRDTEAFF. In DNA form, the CDR3 reads TGTGCCAGCTCACCACGGCGGCAACGGGACACTGAAGCTTTCTTT.

The chain joins TRBV4-1 to TRBJ2-1; weak D call: TRBD2 (5 bases). CDR1 and CDR2 from the germline V gene are MGHRA and YSYEKL. V was cut by 0 bases and J by 0 bases, with 6 bases left in between. The CDR3 loop spans 15 amino acids. As DNA, the CDR3 is TGCGCCAGCAGCCAAGAAACTAGCTCCTACAATGAGCAGTTCTTC. It translates to CASSQETSSYNEQFF.

The gene calls are TRBV4-1 and TRBJ1-1; 8 positions agree with TRBD1. Germline assignment: CDR1 MGHRA and CDR2 YSYEKL. The J segment lost 7 bases and the V segment lost 5 bases, leaving 3 bases of the junction unmatched. The CDR3 is made up of 12 amino acids. This CDR3 is CASSGTGVEAFF. In DNA form, the CDR3 reads TGCGCCAGCAGCGGGACAGGAGTTGAAGCTTTCTTT.

The CDR3 here is CASTLGLAGYNEQFF. The CDR3, as DNA: TGTGCCAGCACCCTGGGACTAGCGGGATACAATGAGCAGTTCTTC. The gene calls are TRBV5-8 and TRBJ2-1, with 13 positions matching TRBD2. V was pared by 6 bases and J by 4 bases, with 4 bases of the junction left unmatched. CDR3 size: 15 residues. Germline CDR1 is SGHTS and CDR2 is YDEGEE.

This sequence joins TRBV4-1 and TRBJ2-7; D is possibly TRBD1 (6 bases). Germline lookup yields CDR1 MGHRA and CDR2 YSYEKL. The CDR3 totals 13 residues. V shed 4 bases and J shed 1 base, with 8 bases lying between them. The CDR3 here is CASSLGTSYEQYF. The CDR3 DNA reads TGCGCCAGCAGCCTCGGGACATCCTACGAGCAGTACTTC.

V and J are TRBV5-4 and TRBJ2-1, with D maybe TRBD2 (6 bases). V was clipped by 0 bases and J by 5 bases, with 15 bases between them. This CDR3 comprises 16 residues. Germline-derived CDR1 and CDR2 are SGHNT and YYREEE (reference sequence). CDR3 nucleotide sequence: TGTGCCAGCAGCTTGGGAGGGCGGGGTCCCCACAATGAGCAGTTCTTC. This sequence encodes CASSLGGRGPHNEQFF.

In its sample, this clone was seen a few times. V usage is TRBV2 and J usage is TRBJ1-5, with 9 bases lining up with TRBD1. J lost 0 bases, V lost 3 bases, and 6 bases had no gene match. The germline gives CDR1 SNHLY, CDR2 FYNNEI. The CDR3 loop spans 17 amino acids. DNA for the CDR3: TGTGCCAGCAGTGACAGTTTGGGACAGGGTAGCAATCAGCCCCAGCATTTT. Translation: CASSDSLGQGSNQPQHF.

V and J are TRBV11-2 and TRBJ1-4, with D perhaps matching TRBD1 (6 bases). Germline assignment: CDR1 SGHAT and CDR2 FQNNGV. The CDR3 loop spans 13 amino acids. With 4 bases removed from V and 8 bases from J, the gap between germline ends came to 11 bases. CDR3 loop: CASSSDRSEKLFF. CDR3 nucleotides: TGTGCCAGCAGCTCGGACAGAAGCGAAAAACTGTTTTTT.

V and J are TRBV28 and TRBJ2-5; D is perhaps TRBD2 (7 bases). This CDR3 region has 15 residues. Germline CDR1 MDHEN, CDR2 SYDVKM. The germline V and J ends were trimmed by 7 bases and 5 bases, with 20 bases remaining between them. The CDR3 here is CASTIGRGARETQYF. Written as DNA, the CDR3 is TGTGCCAGCACTATCGGACGGGGGGCTAGGGAGACCCAGTACTTC.

This CDR3 reads CAISESNLPGLGQYF. CDR3 sequence (DNA): TGTGCCATCAGTGAGTCGAACTTGCCAGGGCTAGGGCAGTACTTC. The chain recombines TRBV10-3 with TRBJ2-7, with D possibly TRBD1 on 5 matching bases. The length of the CDR3 is 15 residues. Germline CDR1 and CDR2: ENHRY and SYGVKD. Trimming took 0 bases from V and 9 from J, leaving 18 bases between them.

The genes are TRBV6-5 and TRBJ2-7; tentative D call: TRBD1 (6 bases). CDR1 is MNHEY, CDR2 SVGAGI, per germline. V gave up 7 bases and J gave up 2 bases, with 12 bases separating them. The length of the CDR3 is 13 residues. CDR3 amino acids: CASKRGHTYEQYF. The CDR3 DNA reads TGTGCCAGCAAAAGGGGACATACCTACGAGCAGTACTTC.